This TCR beta chain was sequenced in a study of cytomegalovirus exposure and HLA in healthy donors. There are 15 residues in the CDR3. After removal of 4 bases from V and 4 bases from J, the junction contained 3 bases not matched to a gene. Germline CDR1 MDHEN, CDR2 SYDVKM. PCR involved 60 Vbeta and 13 Jbeta primers. Sequencing was performed with immunoSEQ multiplex PCR; in TCRdb, only in-frame clones are kept and a portion is missing. The data hold some 150,000 clones, with around 80% observed a single time. The study's findings and limits: V- and J-gene trimming of TCR beta was linked (in a later analysis) to a missense DCLRE1C variant.

Comments on this clone: Its antigen is as yet unknown.

The chain couples TRBV28 to TRBJ1-4, with TRBD1 matching over 10 bases. Sequencing was carried out using PBMCs. This sequence was found in a man aged 25 to 40 in good health and CMV-seronegative. DNA for the CDR3: TGTGCCAGCAGTTCCTGGACAGGGGGTAATGAAAAACTGTTTTTT. As protein: CASSSWTGGNEKLFF.